This passage covers 30 T cell receptor beta chains from one sample sequenced in a study of beta chain features in type 1 diabetes. What was sequenced were expressed TCRB transcripts, since all of the isolated RNA had been reverse transcribed. Only in-frame clones appear in the TCRdb table, and some are missing; sequencing was by immunoSEQ multiplex PCR. The table records approximately 300,000 clones, 9.5% to 12% of them present only once. Source material: naive CD4+ T cells from blood. The origin of the receptors is a woman aged 25-40 years in good health.

In its sample, this clone was seen a few times. CDR3 amino acids: CAISGAGETQYF. The DNA for the CDR3 is TGTGCCATCAGTGGAGCGGGAGAGACCCAGTACTTC. The chain joins TRBV10-3 to TRBJ2-5, with D possibly TRBD2 on 6 matching bases. The CDR3 is made up of 12 amino acids. Between the trimmed V and J ends, which lost 4 bases and 4 bases, there was a span of 7 bases. CDR1 and CDR2 from the germline V gene are ENHRY and SYGVKD.

The chain is built from TRBV4-3 and TRBJ2-3, with 12 positions matching TRBD2. Germline V gives CDR1 LGHNA, CDR2 YSLEER. This CDR3 is 16 amino acids long. V lost 1 base and J lost 3; bases outside the gene matches: 2. This CDR3 reads CASSQVGLAGTDTQYF. For the CDR3, the DNA is TGCGCCAGCAGCCAAGTAGGACTAGCGGGAACAGATACGCAGTATTTT.

There are a few counts of this clone. This chain links TRBV7-9 with TRBJ1-2, with 9 positions matching TRBD1. This CDR3 has 14 amino acids. Germline V gives CDR1 SEHNR, CDR2 FQNEAQ (reference sequence). The V and J ends lost 3 bases and 6 bases, in that order; junction bases with no gene match: 5. The CDR3 nucleotides read TGTGCCAGCAGCTTCCGGACAGGGGAAGATGGCTACACCTTC. Residues: CASSFRTGEDGYTF.

This clone was seen more than once but under ten times. The J gene is TRBJ2-7, the V gene TRBV28; D is perhaps TRBD1 (6 bases). CDR1 and CDR2 from the germline V gene are MDHEN and SYDVKM. This CDR3 spans 11 amino acids. CDR3 in amino acids: CGSGQPYEQYF. For the CDR3, the DNA is TGTGGATCTGGACAGCCCTACGAGCAGTACTTC.

This clone came up a few times. The rearrangement uses TRBV5-1 and TRBJ2-3; 7 bases map to TRBD2. The CDR3 consists of 15 residues. V lost 1 base and J lost 4; bases outside the gene matches: 6. Per germline, CDR1 SGHRS and CDR2 YFSETQ. The CDR3 DNA follows: TGCGCCAGCAGCTTGTCTGCGGGAGCCCCAGATACGCAGTATTTT. Protein product: CASSLSAGAPDTQYF. The whole variable domain, remainder taken from reference TRBV5-1 and TRBJ2-3, is KAGVTQTPRYLIKTRGQQVTLSCSPISGHRSVSWYQQTPGQGLQFLFEYFSETQRNKGNFPGRFSGRQFSNSRSEMNVSTLELGDSALYLCASSLSAGAPDTQYFGPGTRLTVL.

This clone appeared a few times. This chain links TRBV7-2 with TRBJ2-3, with 12 bases lining up with TRBD2. The CDR3 is 16 residues long. V was clipped by 5 bases and J by 4 bases; unmatched bases: 7. Germline loops: CDR1 SGHTA, CDR2 FQGNSA. The CDR3: CASSERLAGVADTQYF. CDR3 in DNA: TGTGCCAGCAGCGAACGACTAGCGGGAGTAGCAGATACGCAGTATTTT.

This clone was counted a few times. The chain is built from TRBV5-1 and TRBJ2-5; tentative D call: TRBD1 (6 bases). V shed 3 bases and J shed 2 bases, with 17 bases lying between them. The CDR3 extends over 16 amino acids. The V gene's germline CDR1 is SGHRS and CDR2 YFSETQ. The CDR3 coding sequence is TGCGCCAGCAGCTCACGGGACACCGGTTATCAAGAGACCCAGTACTTC. Protein sequence: CASSSRDTGYQETQYF.

This clone was seen a handful of times. The chain is built from TRBV5-1 and TRBJ1-1; D gene uncertain. This CDR3 has 14 residues. V lost 7 bases and J lost 4, with 17 bases in between. CDR1 and CDR2 from the germline V gene are SGHRS and YFSETQ. The CDR3 reads CASVEGYRGTEAFF. The CDR3 nucleotides are TGCGCCAGCGTCGAAGGTTATCGGGGCACTGAAGCTTTCTTT.

J is TRBJ2-7 and V is TRBV5-1; maybe TRBD1 (6 bases). CDR3 size: 15 residues. V gave up 4 bases and J gave up 1 base, with 15 bases separating them. Germline V gene lookup returns CDR1 SGHRS and CDR2 YFSETQ. The DNA for the CDR3 is TGCGCCAGCAGCCCTGGACAGCACCTTTCCTACGAGCAGTACTTC. Its protein product is CASSPGQHLSYEQYF.

V usage is TRBV7-9 and J usage is TRBJ2-7, with 8 nucleotides matching TRBD1. Unmatched junction bases numbered 7, after V lost 6 bases and J lost 6 bases. The length of the CDR3 is 13 residues. Germline lookup yields CDR1 SEHNR and CDR2 FQNEAQ (reference sequence). As DNA, the CDR3 is TGTGCCAGCAGTCAGACAGGGGATCGCGAGCAGTACTTC. This encodes CASSQTGDREQYF.

The rearrangement joins TRBV7-2 to TRBJ2-3, with 8 bases aligning to TRBD1. The germline CDR1 and CDR2 sequences are SGHTA and FQGNSA. CDR3 length: 14 amino acids. Germline trimming cut 5 bases from V and 1 base from J; bases unmatched to any gene: 2. CDR3 in amino acids: CASSPTGGTDTQYF. In nucleotides, the CDR3 is TGTGCCAGCAGCCCGACAGGGGGCACAGATACGCAGTATTTT.

This clone turned up a few times. The chain joins TRBV7-8 to TRBJ2-1; 13 bases map to TRBD2. From germline, CDR1 is SGHVS and CDR2 FQNEAQ. The V gene end was trimmed by 1 base and the J gene end by 6 bases; junction bases not matched to a gene: 3. The CDR3 contains 16 residues. CDR3 sequence: CASSLGGTSGVNEQFF. In nucleotides, the CDR3 is TGTGCCAGCAGCTTAGGTGGGACTAGCGGGGTCAATGAGCAGTTCTTC.

V usage is TRBV15 and J usage is TRBJ2-3; the match to TRBD2 covers 10 bases. This CDR3 has 17 residues. The J segment lost 4 bases and the V segment lost 1 base, leaving 8 bases of the junction unmatched. Germline V lookup: CDR1 LNHNV, CDR2 YYDKDF (reference sequence). The chain's CDR3 is CATSRGLAGESSDTQYF. Here the CDR3 DNA reads TGTGCCACCAGCAGAGGTCTAGCGGGAGAGTCATCAGATACGCAGTATTTT.

The chain joins TRBV7-2 to TRBJ2-3; 11 bases match TRBD2. The CDR3 length is 15 residues. Germline CDR1 SGHTA, CDR2 FQGNSA. Unmatched junction bases numbered 8, after V lost 10 bases and J lost 2 bases. The CDR3 sequence: CATRLAGPITDTQYF. In DNA, the CDR3 is TGTGCCACAAGACTAGCGGGGCCTATCACAGATACGCAGTATTTT.

This clone occurred a few times. The genes are TRBV29-1 and TRBJ2-3; possible D gene TRBD1, 6 bases. The V end was cut by 3 bases, the J end by 0 bases, with 10 bases between. This CDR3 spans 14 amino acids. Germline CDR1 reads SQVTM; CDR2 reads ANQGSEA. DNA for the CDR3: TGCAGCGTTGACCCAGGGGCCAGCACAGATACGCAGTATTTT. Translating it yields CSVDPGASTDTQYF.

This clone was seen more than once but under ten times. The chain uses TRBV9 and TRBJ2-1; 14 nucleotides agree with TRBD2. This CDR3 is 16 amino acids long. CDR1 is SGDLS and CDR2 is YYNGEE in the germline V gene. Trimming removed 4 bases from V and 6 bases from J; junction bases left unmatched: 6. The CDR3 loop reads CASSNGTSGRVNEQFF. The CDR3 region has the DNA TGTGCCAGCAGCAACGGGACTAGCGGGAGAGTCAATGAGCAGTTCTTC.

The V call is TRBV11-2, the J call TRBJ2-5; D might be TRBD2 (6 bases). CDR3 length: 13 residues. V lost 5 bases to trimming and J lost 5 bases, with 12 bases between them. Germline assignment: CDR1 SGHAT and CDR2 FQNNGV. The CDR3 DNA reads as TGTGCCAGCAGCCCGGGCGGGGTGGAGACCCAGTACTTC. Its protein is CASSPGGVETQYF. The variable domain in full, completed from reference TRBV11-2 and TRBJ2-5, reads EAGVAQSPRYKIIEKRQSVAFWCNPISGHATLYWYQQILGQGPKLLIQFQNNGVVDDSQLPKDRFSAERLKGVDSTLKIQPAKLEDSAVYLCASSPGGVETQYFGPGTRLLVL.

This clone occurred a few times. This sequence joins TRBV4-3 and TRBJ2-2, with TRBD2 matching 12 bases. The CDR3 runs 17 residues. Germline V gene sequence: CDR1 LGHNA, CDR2 YSLEER. V gave up 4 bases and J gave up 8 bases; unmatched junction bases: 11. The CDR3 loop reads CASSPDLAGGPIGELFF. In DNA, the CDR3 is TGCGCCAGCAGCCCCGACCTAGCGGGAGGGCCTATTGGGGAGCTGTTTTTT.

This clone was counted between two and nine times. For the CDR3, the DNA is TGCGCCAGCAGCTTGGGGCAGGGTTCCAATGGCTACACCTTC. Translated, it gives CASSLGQGSNGYTF. The V and J genes are TRBV5-1 and TRBJ1-2; maybe TRBD1 (5 bases). Germline values: CDR1 SGHRS, CDR2 YFSETQ. The ends were cut back, 0 bases at V and 6 bases at J, with 12 bases in the middle. The CDR3 is 14 residues long.

The chain recombines TRBV5-1 with TRBJ2-1; 12 bases fit TRBD2. CDR3 length equals 15 residues. The V gene end was trimmed by 6 bases and the J gene end by 0 bases; junction bases not matched to a gene: 1. CDR1 and CDR2 (germline): SGHRS, YFSETQ. CDR3 DNA sequence: TGCGCCAGCACGGGACTAGCGGGCTCCTACAATGAGCAGTTCTTC. Its protein is CASTGLAGSYNEQFF.

This rearrangement joins TRBV6-6 to TRBJ1-5; TRBD1 matches at 7 bases. The V segment lost 6 bases and the J segment 1 base; nucleotides outside the gene matches: 6. CDR1 and CDR2 from the germline V gene are MNHNY and SVGAGI (reference sequence). The CDR3 spans 15 residues. CDR3 protein: CASSSQGVSNQPQHF. In nucleotides, the CDR3 is TGTGCCAGCAGCAGTCAGGGGGTGAGCAATCAGCCCCAGCATTTT.

This clone was picked up a small number of times. V usage is TRBV19 and J usage is TRBJ2-7; 12 bases match TRBD2. V shed 7 bases and J 5 bases; nucleotides not matched to a gene: 12. The germline CDR1 and CDR2 sequences are LNHDA and SQIVND (reference sequence). The CDR3 consists of 16 residues. In DNA form, the CDR3 reads TGTGCCAGTACCCCTCGACTAGCGGGAGCGATTAACGAGCAGTACTTC. It translates to CASTPRLAGAINEQYF.

This sequence joins TRBV4-3 and TRBJ1-3; unclear D gene. V lost 1 base, J lost 2 bases, and 12 bases lay in between. The germline V gene has CDR1 LGHNA and CDR2 YSLEER. The CDR3 sequence is 16 residues long. CDR3 DNA: TGCGCCAGCAGCCAAGGGCGGGGAGAGGCTGGAAACACCATATATTTT. Protein product: CASSQGRGEAGNTIYF.

This clone was seen a handful of times. The V call is TRBV6-5, the J call TRBJ2-1; 7 bases line up with TRBD1. There are 16 residues in the CDR3. Germline CDR1 reads MNHEY; CDR2 reads SVGAGI. The V and J ends lost 4 bases and 3 bases, in that order; junction bases with no gene match: 9. CDR3 residues: CASSSTRTGGYNEQFF. The CDR3, as DNA: TGTGCCAGCAGTTCCACAAGGACAGGCGGCTACAATGAGCAGTTCTTC.

The gene calls are TRBV7-9 and TRBJ1-1, with D maybe TRBD1 (6 bases). The CDR3 has 16 residues. The germline V and J ends were trimmed by 5 bases and 0 bases, with 16 bases remaining between them. Germline CDR1 is SEHNR and CDR2 is FQNEAQ (reference sequence). The CDR3 sequence is CASSPGGQLMNTEAFF. Here the CDR3 DNA reads TGTGCCAGCAGCCCGGGGGGGCAGCTCATGAACACTGAAGCTTTCTTT.

This chain joins TRBV18 and TRBJ1-2, with 10 nucleotides matching TRBD1. CDR1 and CDR2 (germline): KGHSH, LQKENI. Unmatched junction bases numbered 5, after V lost 6 bases and J lost 7 bases. The CDR3 is 13 residues long. The CDR3 reads CASSTRDRGGYTF. In DNA form, the CDR3 reads TGTGCCAGCTCGACCCGGGACAGGGGTGGCTACACCTTC.

This clone turned up a few times. This chain joins TRBV5-1 and TRBJ2-4, with a tentative D call TRBD1 (6 bases). Germline values: CDR1 SGHRS, CDR2 YFSETQ. The CDR3 loop spans 17 amino acids. V dropped 4 bases and J dropped 8 bases, with 25 bases sitting between them. CDR3 coding DNA: TGCGCCAGCAGCAAGACAGGCGCCCTTAGCGAACTAGACATTCAGTACTTC. Protein sequence: CASSKTGALSELDIQYF.

The CDR3 nucleotides read TGTGCCAGCAGCACCTATACAGGGGGCTTTTACAATGAGCAGTTCTTC. Translation: CASSTYTGGFYNEQFF. This chain uses TRBV7-2 with TRBJ2-1; TRBD1 aligns across 9 bases. In germline, CDR1 is SGHTA, CDR2 FQGNSA. Trimming at V came to 5 bases and at J to 4 bases, leaving 9 bases not matched to a gene. The CDR3 consists of 16 residues.

A few counts support this clone. This chain links TRBV15 with TRBJ2-1; D is uncertain. The length of the CDR3 is 12 residues. V was shortened by 0 bases and J by 9 bases, with 6 bases between the two germline ends. From germline, CDR1 is LNHNV and CDR2 YYDKDF (reference sequence). CDR3: CATSRDWSEQFF. Here the CDR3 DNA reads TGTGCCACCAGCAGAGATTGGAGTGAGCAGTTCTTC.

This clone was picked up a small number of times. The chain employs TRBV19 and TRBJ2-7, with a possible D match to TRBD1 (6 bases). Germline lookup yields CDR1 LNHDA and CDR2 SQIVND (reference sequence). This CDR3 contains 12 residues. The V and J ends lost 7 bases and 8 bases respectively, with 15 bases between them. The CDR3 sequence is CASTTGRAKQYF. In DNA, the CDR3 is TGTGCCAGTACGACAGGACGAGCGAAGCAGTACTTC.